The following is a TCR beta chain sequence with its context. The antigen remains undetermined. The data belong to a study of shared clonotypes between healthy human individuals. Assay: immunoSEQ multiplex PCR; the TCRdb copy retains only in-frame clones and omits some. The sample contains some 1,400,000 clones, 95% to 97% of which appear only once. Notes on the study in general: Naive subsets typically showed greater estimated richness than memory subsets.

Within Nashville, Tennessee resided all donors, each a Caucasian adult. The CDR3 runs 13 residues. CDR1 SGHNT and CDR2 YYREEE come from the germline V gene (reference sequence). Deletions cut 0 bases from V and 4 bases from J, with 6 bases between. This receptor was obtained from a man aged 25-45 years in good health. The chain links TRBV5-4 to TRBJ2-3, with D possibly matching TRBD2 (6 bases). Sequencing was done on a sample of naive CD4+ T cells sorted from blood. This sample's subset: CD45RA+ positively selected. The CDR3 sequence is CASSLGGADTQYF. The CDR3 nucleotides are TGTGCCAGCAGCTTGGGGGGGGCAGATACGCAGTATTTT.